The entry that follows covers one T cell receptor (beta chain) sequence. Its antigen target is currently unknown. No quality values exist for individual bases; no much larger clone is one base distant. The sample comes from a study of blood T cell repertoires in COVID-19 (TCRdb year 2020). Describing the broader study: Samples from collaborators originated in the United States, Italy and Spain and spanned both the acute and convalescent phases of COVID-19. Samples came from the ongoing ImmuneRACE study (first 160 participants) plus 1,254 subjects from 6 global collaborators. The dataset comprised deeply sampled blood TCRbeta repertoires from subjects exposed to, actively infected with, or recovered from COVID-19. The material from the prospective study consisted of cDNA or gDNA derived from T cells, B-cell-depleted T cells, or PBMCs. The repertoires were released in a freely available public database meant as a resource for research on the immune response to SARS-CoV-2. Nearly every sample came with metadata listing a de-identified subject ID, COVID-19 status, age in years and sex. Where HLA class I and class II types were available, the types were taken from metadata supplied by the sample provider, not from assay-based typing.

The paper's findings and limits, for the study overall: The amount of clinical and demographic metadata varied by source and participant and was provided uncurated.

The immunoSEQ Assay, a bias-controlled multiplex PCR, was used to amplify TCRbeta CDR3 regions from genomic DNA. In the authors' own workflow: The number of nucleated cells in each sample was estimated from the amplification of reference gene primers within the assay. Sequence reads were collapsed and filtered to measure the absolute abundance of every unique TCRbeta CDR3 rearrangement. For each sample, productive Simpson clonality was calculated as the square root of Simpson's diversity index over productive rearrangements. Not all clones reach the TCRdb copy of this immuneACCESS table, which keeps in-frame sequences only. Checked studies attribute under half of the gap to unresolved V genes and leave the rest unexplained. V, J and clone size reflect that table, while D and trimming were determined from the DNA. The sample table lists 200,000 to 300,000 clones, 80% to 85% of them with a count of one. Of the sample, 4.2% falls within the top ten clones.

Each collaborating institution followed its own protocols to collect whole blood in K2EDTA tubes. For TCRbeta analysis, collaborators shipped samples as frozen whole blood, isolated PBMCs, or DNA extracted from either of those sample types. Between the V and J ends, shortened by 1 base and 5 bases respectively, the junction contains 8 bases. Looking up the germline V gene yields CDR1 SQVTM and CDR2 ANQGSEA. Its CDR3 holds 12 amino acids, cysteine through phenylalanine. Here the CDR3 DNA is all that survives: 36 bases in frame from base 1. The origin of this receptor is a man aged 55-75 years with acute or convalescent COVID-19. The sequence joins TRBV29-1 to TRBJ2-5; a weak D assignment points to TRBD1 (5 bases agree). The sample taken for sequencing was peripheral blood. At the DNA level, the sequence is TGCAGCGTTGAAGGGGGCGCGGAGACCCAGTACTTC. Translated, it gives CSVEGGAETQYF.